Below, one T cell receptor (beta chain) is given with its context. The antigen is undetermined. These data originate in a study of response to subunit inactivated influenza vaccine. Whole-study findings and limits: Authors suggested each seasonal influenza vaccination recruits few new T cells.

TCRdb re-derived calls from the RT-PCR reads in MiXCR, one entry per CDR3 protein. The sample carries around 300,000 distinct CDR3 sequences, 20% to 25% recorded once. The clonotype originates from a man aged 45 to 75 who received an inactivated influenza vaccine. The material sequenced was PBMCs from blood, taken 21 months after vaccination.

CDR3 in amino acids: CASKPTSDRDAFF. The CDR3 DNA follows: TGTGCCAGCAAACCAACCTCGGACAGGGACGCTTTCTTT. The chain recombines TRBV12-3 or TRBV12-4 with TRBJ1-1, with TRBD1 matching 8 bases. The CDR3 totals 13 residues. V lost 7 bases to trimming and J lost 11 bases; unmatched junction nucleotides: 12.